These 18 T cell receptor beta chains share one sample of origin, sequenced in a study of PD-1 blockade in classical Hodgkin lymphoma. Following autologous stem cell transplantation, relapse occurred in every patient, and exposure to brentuximab vedotin varied. Clones were read by immunoSEQ multiplex PCR, and TCRdb kept only the in-frame ones, dropping some. The profile shows about 94,000 clones, 89% of them singletons. The sequences come from peripheral blood mononuclear cells (PBMCs), collected before the second cycle of nivolumab. The receptor set was obtained from a human donor with classical Hodgkin lymphoma.

The rearrangement uses TRBV6-1 and TRBJ2-7; 8 positions match TRBD1. V lost 4 bases and J lost 2; bases outside the gene matches: 4. The CDR3 loop spans 14 amino acids. CDR1 and CDR2 (germline): MNHNS, SASEGT. The CDR3 region is CASSVVTGAYEQYF. DNA for the CDR3: TGTGCCAGCAGTGTAGTGACAGGGGCCTACGAGCAGTACTTC.

The genes are TRBV4-2 and TRBJ2-1; 7 positions agree with TRBD2. This CDR3 contains 16 residues. V dropped 4 bases and J dropped 5; count of bases not matched to a gene: 11. Germline loops: CDR1 LGHNA, CDR2 YNFKEQ. The CDR3 loop reads CASSPATSFGDNEQFF. The CDR3 nucleotides are TGTGCCAGCAGCCCAGCGACTAGCTTTGGGGACAATGAGCAGTTCTTC.

The chain is built from TRBV4-2 and TRBJ2-5, with 10 bases lining up with TRBD2. V was clipped by 0 bases and J by 5 bases; unmatched bases: 3. The CDR3 contains 15 residues. CDR1 is LGHNA and CDR2 is YNFKEQ in the germline V gene. In DNA form, the CDR3 reads TGTGCCAGCAGCCAAGATTGGGGACTAGCGGAGACCCAGTACTTC. Amino acids: CASSQDWGLAETQYF.

This chain connects TRBV29-1 to TRBJ2-3; 10 positions agree with TRBD1. The V gene's germline CDR1 is SQVTM and CDR2 ANQGSEA. V dropped 4 bases and J dropped 4; count of bases not matched to a gene: 5. This CDR3 has 14 residues. CDR3: CSVGGQGEADTQYF. The CDR3 DNA reads TGCAGCGTTGGTGGACAGGGGGAAGCAGATACGCAGTATTTT.

This rearrangement joins TRBV18 to TRBJ2-2, with TRBD2 matching over 10 bases. CDR3 length: 18 residues. CDR1 and CDR2 from the germline V gene are KGHSH and LQKENI. Unmatched junction bases numbered 11, after V lost 3 bases and J lost 4 bases. The CDR3 sequence: CASSPTSGLQRGTGELFF. DNA for the CDR3: TGTGCCAGCTCACCGACTAGCGGGCTACAACGAGGCACCGGGGAGCTGTTTTTT.

The chain recombines TRBV6-1 with TRBJ1-6, with D possibly TRBD1 on 5 matching bases. Germline values: CDR1 MNHNS, CDR2 SASEGT. The V gene lost 7 bases and the J gene lost 9 bases, with 16 bases spanning the gap. The CDR3 covers 14 residues. CDR3: CASKGGADGSPLHF. The CDR3 nucleotides read TGTGCCAGCAAGGGAGGGGCGGACGGTTCACCCCTCCACTTT.

This clone showed up just once. The chain employs TRBV11-2 and TRBJ1-1, with D hard to call. The germline CDR1 and CDR2 sequences are SGHAT and FQNNGV. V was shortened by 2 bases and J by 0 bases, with 7 bases between the two germline ends. The CDR3 has 14 amino acids. The CDR3 reads CASSLPVLNTEAFF. CDR3 DNA: TGTGCCAGCAGCTTACCCGTCTTGAACACTGAAGCTTTCTTT.

This clone has just one count. The chain couples TRBV6-1 to TRBJ1-2; D remains ambiguous. The germline CDR1 and CDR2 sequences are MNHNS and SASEGT. The CDR3 is 14 residues long. Trimming stripped 3 bases from V and 4 bases from J, with 12 bases between. In nucleotides, the CDR3 is TGTGCCAGCAGTGACCCGGGCAGGAGCTATGGCTACACCTTC. It translates to CASSDPGRSYGYTF.

The V and J genes are TRBV20-1 and TRBJ2-5, with D uncertain. Germline CDR1 DFQATT, CDR2 SNEGSKA (reference sequence). V was cut by 6 bases and J by 5 bases, with 10 bases left in between. The CDR3 is 11 amino acids. The chain's CDR3 is CSAPYRETQYF. The CDR3 bases are TGCAGTGCCCCTTACCGGGAGACCCAGTACTTC.

The chain couples TRBV28 to TRBJ1-1; 9 bases match TRBD1. Germline values: CDR1 MDHEN, CDR2 SYDVKM. Unmatched junction bases numbered 9, after V lost 6 bases and J lost 4 bases. The CDR3 covers 15 residues. This CDR3 is CASSYPTGQGTEAFF. In DNA, the CDR3 is TGTGCCAGCAGCTACCCAACGGGACAGGGCACTGAAGCTTTCTTT.

This chain links TRBV2 with TRBJ2-3; 11 nucleotides agree with TRBD2. V trimming: 1 base; J trimming: 5 bases; junction bases outside the gene matches: 8. CDR1 and CDR2 (germline): SNHLY, FYNNEI. CDR3 length equals 17 residues. In DNA, the CDR3 is TGTGCCAGCAGTGAAGATGTAGCGGGGGGGCTTGAAGATACGCAGTATTTT. Translation: CASSEDVAGGLEDTQYF.

The gene calls are TRBV11-2 and TRBJ1-5; unclear D gene. Trimming removed 0 bases from V and 1 base from J, with 7 bases in between. The CDR3 extends over 15 amino acids. The germline CDR1 and CDR2 sequences are SGHAT and FQNNGV. CDR3 sequence: CASSLDGESNQPQHF. In DNA, the CDR3 is TGTGCCAGCAGCTTAGATGGGGAAAGCAATCAGCCCCAGCATTTT.

In its sample, this clone was seen a few times. This rearrangement joins TRBV11-2 to TRBJ1-5, with D unclear. CDR3 length: 15 residues. The V gene lost 1 base and the J gene lost 0 bases, with 7 bases spanning the gap. CDR1 is SGHAT and CDR2 is FQNNGV in the germline V gene. CDR3 sequence: CASSLGPDSNQPQHF. CDR3 DNA sequence: TGTGCCAGCAGCTTAGGGCCCGATAGCAATCAGCCCCAGCATTTT.

The V and J genes are TRBV28 and TRBJ2-2; D is possibly TRBD1 (6 bases). Deletions cut 6 bases from V and 2 bases from J, with 13 bases between. The CDR3 sequence is 15 residues long. CDR1 is MDHEN and CDR2 is SYDVKM in the germline V gene. The CDR3 bases are TGTGCCAGCAGGACCGGGACACTAAACACCGGGGAGCTGTTTTTT. It yields the protein CASRTGTLNTGELFF.

This clone was seen a single time. The chain has TRBV6-5 and TRBJ1-1; D remains ambiguous. The CDR3 is 14 residues long. V gave up 6 bases and J gave up 0 bases, with 11 bases separating them. Germline V gene lookup returns CDR1 MNHEY and CDR2 SVGAGI. The CDR3 DNA is TGTGCCAGCAGACCCGCCACAGTGAACACTGAAGCTTTCTTT. This sequence encodes CASRPATVNTEAFF.

Worth noting for this clone: Other DNA sequences in the same sample also yield this CDR3. V is TRBV28 and J is TRBJ1-3; D unresolved. Germline CDR1 and CDR2: MDHEN and SYDVKM. V was pared by 3 bases and J by 2 bases, with 5 bases between. The CDR3 has 13 residues. CDR3 loop: CASSFGAGNTIYF. CDR3 sequence (DNA): TGTGCCAGCAGTTTCGGAGCTGGAAACACCATATATTTT.

The gene calls are TRBV10-1 and TRBJ1-6; D call uncertain. Per germline, CDR1 WNHNN and CDR2 SYGVQD (reference sequence). The V end lost 0 bases, the J end lost 11 bases, and 11 bases lay between the germline ends. This CDR3 has 14 residues. In DNA form, the CDR3 reads TGCGCCAGCAGTGAGTCAATCGGCGGTACACCCCTCCACTTT. Translation gives CASSESIGGTPLHF.

The J gene is TRBJ2-1, the V gene TRBV7-9, with a tentative D call TRBD2 (6 bases). This CDR3 region has 17 residues. Trimming took off 1 base at V and 0 bases at J, with 13 bases between the two ends. Germline-derived CDR1 and CDR2 are SEHNR and FQNEAQ (reference sequence). DNA for the CDR3: TGTGCCAGCAGCTTAGTCGGGGGACTGAACTCCTACAATGAGCAGTTCTTC. Translating it yields CASSLVGGLNSYNEQFF.